Reported below is one T cell receptor (beta chain). The clone's antigen remains unknown. The sample holds no much larger clone one base away, and base qualities are not on file. Library preparation used the immunoSEQ multiplex PCR assay. TCRdb limited this immuneACCESS table to in-frame rearrangements with V and J called. A share of clones is missing; checked studies link under half to unresolved V genes, and the rest is unexplained. The sample has about 44,000 clones on record, roughly four fifths of them singletons. The ten largest clones take up roughly 2.6% of the sample. This record comes from a study of radiotherapy plus CTLA-4 blockade in lung cancer (dated by TCRdb to 2016 to 2019). Describing the broader study: Among enrolled patients, about 19% had an objective response and about 30% reached disease control.

The study evaluated CTLA-4 blockade (ipilimumab) given together with focal radiation therapy in patients who had chemo-refractory metastatic non-small-cell lung cancer. What the work shows at the level of the full study, not this receptor alone: TCR clones derived from tumors expanded in peripheral blood after treatment with radiotherapy and ipilimumab. The strongest predictors of response were reported to be early dynamic shifts in blood T cell clones along with a rise in serum interferon-beta following radiation.

Including cysteine and phenylalanine, the CDR3 has 15 amino acids. The only DNA kept is the CDR3, 45 bases in frame from the first base. Sequences LGHNA (CDR1) and YSLEER (CDR2) are obtained from the germline V gene. Trimming removed 0 bases from V and 4 bases from J, leaving 12 bases between the germline ends. This specimen consisted of peripheral blood, obtained from a patient treated with radiotherapy plus ipilimumab. The chain joins TRBV4-3 to TRBJ1-1; the D gene is perhaps TRBD1, from 6 matching bases. This sequence originates from a human donor with non-small cell lung cancer whose response to radiotherapy plus ipilimumab could not be evaluated. The CDR3 protein is CASSQETTGFTEAFF. The DNA reads as follows: TGCGCCAGCAGCCAAGAGACCACAGGGTTCACTGAAGCTTTCTTT.